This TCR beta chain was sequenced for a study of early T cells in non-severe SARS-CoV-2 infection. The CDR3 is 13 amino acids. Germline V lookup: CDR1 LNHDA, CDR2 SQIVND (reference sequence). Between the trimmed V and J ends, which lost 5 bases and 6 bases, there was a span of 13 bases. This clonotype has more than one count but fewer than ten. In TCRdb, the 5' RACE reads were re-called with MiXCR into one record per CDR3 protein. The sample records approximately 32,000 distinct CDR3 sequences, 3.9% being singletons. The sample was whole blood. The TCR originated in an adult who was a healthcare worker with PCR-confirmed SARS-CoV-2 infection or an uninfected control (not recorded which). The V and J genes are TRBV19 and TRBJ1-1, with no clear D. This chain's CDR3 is CASSGGFYSEAFF. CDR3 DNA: TGTGCCAGTAGTGGAGGGTTTTACTCTGAAGCTTTCTTT.